In this sample, the clone carrying this TCR beta chain turned up once. Deletions cut 5 bases from V and 6 bases from J, with 13 bases between. The CDR3 consists of 14 residues. Germline loops: CDR1 SNHLY, CDR2 FYNNEI. These data belong to a study of blood T cell repertoires in COVID-19. Data came from immunoSEQ multiplex PCR; TCRdb stores just in-frame clones and leaves some out. In the table there are around 200,000 clones, roughly 88% of which are singletons. This receptor was identified in a woman in her thirties or forties with acute COVID-19. This rearrangement joins TRBV2 to TRBJ1-4; D is perhaps TRBD1 (6 bases). Sequences were obtained from PBMCs or T cells enriched from blood (not recorded which). CDR3 DNA sequence: TGTGCCAGCAGTAAGGAACACAGGGATGAAAAACTGTTTTTT. This translates into CASSKEHRDEKLFF.